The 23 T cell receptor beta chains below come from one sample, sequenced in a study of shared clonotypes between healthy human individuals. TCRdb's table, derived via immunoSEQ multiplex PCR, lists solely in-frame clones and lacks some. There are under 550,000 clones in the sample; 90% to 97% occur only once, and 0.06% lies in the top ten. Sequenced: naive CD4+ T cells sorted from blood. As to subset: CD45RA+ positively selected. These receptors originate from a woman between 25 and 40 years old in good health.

This CDR3 is CASSRLVAAEGNNQPQHF. The CDR3 DNA is TGTGCCAGCAGTCGGCTGGTGGCTGCCGAGGGGAACAATCAGCCCCAGCATTTT. This chain joins TRBV27 and TRBJ1-5; tentative D call: TRBD1 (5 bases). The CDR3 consists of 18 residues. Germline V gene sequence: CDR1 MNHEY, CDR2 SMNVEV (reference sequence). The germline V and J ends were trimmed by 5 bases and 3 bases, with 23 bases remaining between them.

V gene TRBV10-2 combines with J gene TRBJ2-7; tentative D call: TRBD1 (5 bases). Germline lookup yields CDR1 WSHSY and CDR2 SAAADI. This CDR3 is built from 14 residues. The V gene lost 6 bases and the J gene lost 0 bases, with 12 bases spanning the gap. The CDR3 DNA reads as TGCGCCAGCAGCGAGCCGACAGCCTCCTACGAGCAGTACTTC. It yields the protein CASSEPTASYEQYF.

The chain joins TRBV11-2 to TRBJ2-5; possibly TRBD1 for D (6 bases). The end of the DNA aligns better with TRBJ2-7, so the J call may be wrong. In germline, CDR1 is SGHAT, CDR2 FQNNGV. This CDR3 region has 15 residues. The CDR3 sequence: CASSWNPGERYEQYF. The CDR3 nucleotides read TGTGCCAGCAGCTGGAACCCAGGGGAGAGGTACGAGCAGTACTTC.

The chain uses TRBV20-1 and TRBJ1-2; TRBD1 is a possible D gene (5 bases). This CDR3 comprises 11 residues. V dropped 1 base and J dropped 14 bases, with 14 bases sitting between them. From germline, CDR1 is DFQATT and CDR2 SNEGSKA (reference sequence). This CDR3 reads CSARARDWGTF. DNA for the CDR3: TGCAGTGCTAGAGCCCGGGACTGGGGGACCTTC.

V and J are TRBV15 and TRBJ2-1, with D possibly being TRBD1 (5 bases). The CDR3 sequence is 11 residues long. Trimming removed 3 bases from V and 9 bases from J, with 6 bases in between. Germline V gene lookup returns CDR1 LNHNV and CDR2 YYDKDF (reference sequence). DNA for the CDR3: TGTGCCACCAGCAGGACAGTTGAGCAGTTCTTC. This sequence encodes CATSRTVEQFF.

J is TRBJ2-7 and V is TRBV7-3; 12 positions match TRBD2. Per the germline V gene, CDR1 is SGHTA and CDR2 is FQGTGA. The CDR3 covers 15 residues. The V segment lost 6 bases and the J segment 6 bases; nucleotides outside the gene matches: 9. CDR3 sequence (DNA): TGTGCCAGCAGTCAGACTAGCGGGAGTCCCACCGAGCAGTACTTC. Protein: CASSQTSGSPTEQYF.

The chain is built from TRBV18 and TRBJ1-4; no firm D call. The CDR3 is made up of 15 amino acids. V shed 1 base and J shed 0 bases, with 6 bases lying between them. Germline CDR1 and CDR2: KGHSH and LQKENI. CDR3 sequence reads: CASSPRDATNEKLFF. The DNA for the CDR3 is TGTGCCAGCTCACCACGAGATGCAACTAATGAAAAACTGTTTTTT. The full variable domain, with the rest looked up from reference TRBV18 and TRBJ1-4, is NAGVMQNPRHLVRRRGQEARLRCSPMKGHSHVYWYRQLPEEGLKFMVYLQKENIIDESGMPKERFSAEFPKEGPSILRIQQVVRGDSAAYFCASSPRDATNEKLFFGSGTQLSVL.

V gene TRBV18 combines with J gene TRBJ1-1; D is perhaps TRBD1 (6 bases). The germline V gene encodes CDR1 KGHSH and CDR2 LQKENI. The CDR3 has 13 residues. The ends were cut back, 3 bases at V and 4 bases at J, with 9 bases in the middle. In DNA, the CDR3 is TGTGCCAGCTCACCTACGGGGGCCACTGAAGCTTTCTTT. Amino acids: CASSPTGATEAFF. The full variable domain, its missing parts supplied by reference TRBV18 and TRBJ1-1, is NAGVMQNPRHLVRRRGQEARLRCSPMKGHSHVYWYRQLPEEGLKFMVYLQKENIIDESGMPKERFSAEFPKEGPSILRIQQVVRGDSAAYFCASSPTGATEAFFGQGTRLTVV.

The CDR3, as DNA: TGTGCCAGCAGTTTATATACTAGCGGGAGCTCCTACGAGCAGTACTTC. Translating gives CASSLYTSGSSYEQYF. This sequence joins TRBV27 and TRBJ2-5, with 11 bases identical to TRBD2. The end of the DNA fits TRBJ2-7 better, so the J call may be wrong. Germline V gene sequence: CDR1 MNHEY, CDR2 SMNVEV (reference sequence). This CDR3 is built from 16 residues.

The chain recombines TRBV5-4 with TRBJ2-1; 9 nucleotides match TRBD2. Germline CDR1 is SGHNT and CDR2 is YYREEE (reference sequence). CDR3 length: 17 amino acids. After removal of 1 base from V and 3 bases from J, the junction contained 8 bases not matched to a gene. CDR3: CASSLSPSAGGYNEQFF. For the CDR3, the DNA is TGTGCCAGCAGCTTGTCCCCGTCAGCGGGGGGCTACAATGAGCAGTTCTTC.

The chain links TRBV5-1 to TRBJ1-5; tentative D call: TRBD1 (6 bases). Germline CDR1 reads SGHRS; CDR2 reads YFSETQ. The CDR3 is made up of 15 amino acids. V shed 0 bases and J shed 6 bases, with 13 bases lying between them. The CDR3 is CASSLGESGAQPQHF. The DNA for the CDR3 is TGCGCCAGCAGCTTGGGAGAGTCAGGGGCTCAGCCCCAGCATTTT.

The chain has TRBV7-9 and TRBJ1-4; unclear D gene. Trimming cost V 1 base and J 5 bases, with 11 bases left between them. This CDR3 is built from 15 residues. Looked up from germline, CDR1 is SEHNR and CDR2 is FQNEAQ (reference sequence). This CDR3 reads CASSLGRSENEKLFF. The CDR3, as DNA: TGTGCCAGCAGCTTAGGTCGGTCAGAGAATGAAAAACTGTTTTTT.

Written as DNA, the CDR3 is TGTGCCAGCAGCACCGCAGGGGACTATGGCTACACCTTC. Amino acid sequence: CASSTAGDYGYTF. The chain employs TRBV28 and TRBJ1-2; tentative D call: TRBD1 (6 bases). The CDR3 length is 13 residues. V was pared by 6 bases and J by 3 bases, with 11 bases between. Germline V gene lookup returns CDR1 MDHEN and CDR2 SYDVKM.

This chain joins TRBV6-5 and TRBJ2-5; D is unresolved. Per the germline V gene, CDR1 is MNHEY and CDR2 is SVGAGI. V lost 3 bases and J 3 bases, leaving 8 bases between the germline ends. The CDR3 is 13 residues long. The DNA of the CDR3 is TGTGCCAGCAGTTATCGGCGCGAAGAGACCCAGTACTTC. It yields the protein CASSYRREETQYF.

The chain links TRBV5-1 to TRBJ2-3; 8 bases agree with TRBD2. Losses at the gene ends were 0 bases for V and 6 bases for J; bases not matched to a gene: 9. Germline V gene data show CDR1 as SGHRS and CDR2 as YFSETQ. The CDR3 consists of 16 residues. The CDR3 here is CASSLALAGTGDTQYF. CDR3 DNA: TGCGCCAGCAGCTTGGCCCTAGCGGGTACGGGGGATACGCAGTATTTT.

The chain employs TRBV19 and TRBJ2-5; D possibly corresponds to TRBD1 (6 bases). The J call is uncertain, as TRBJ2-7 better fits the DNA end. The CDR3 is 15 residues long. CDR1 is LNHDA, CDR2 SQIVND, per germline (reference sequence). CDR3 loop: CASAPRRGSSYEQYF. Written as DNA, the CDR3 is TGTGCCAGTGCCCCCCGAAGGGGGAGCTCCTACGAGCAGTACTTC.

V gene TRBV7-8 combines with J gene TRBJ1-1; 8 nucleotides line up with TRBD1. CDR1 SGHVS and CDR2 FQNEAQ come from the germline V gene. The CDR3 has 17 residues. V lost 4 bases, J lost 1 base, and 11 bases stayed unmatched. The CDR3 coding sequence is TGTGCCAGCAGCTCACAGAGGACAGGGCGTAGGAACACTGAAGCTTTCTTT. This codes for CASSSQRTGRRNTEAFF.

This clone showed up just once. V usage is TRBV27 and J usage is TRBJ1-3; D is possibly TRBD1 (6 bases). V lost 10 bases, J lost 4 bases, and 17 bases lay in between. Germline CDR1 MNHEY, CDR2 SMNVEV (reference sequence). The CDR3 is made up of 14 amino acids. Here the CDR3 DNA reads TGTGCCACCATTGACAGGATCAGGGGAAACACCATATATTTT. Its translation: CATIDRIRGNTIYF.

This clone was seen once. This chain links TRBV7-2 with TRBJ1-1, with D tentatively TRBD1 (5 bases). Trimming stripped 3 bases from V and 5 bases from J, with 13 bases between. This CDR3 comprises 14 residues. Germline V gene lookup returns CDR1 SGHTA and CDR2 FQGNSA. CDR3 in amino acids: CASSFAGMGTEAFF. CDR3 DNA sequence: TGTGCCAGCAGCTTTGCAGGGATGGGGACTGAAGCTTTCTTT.

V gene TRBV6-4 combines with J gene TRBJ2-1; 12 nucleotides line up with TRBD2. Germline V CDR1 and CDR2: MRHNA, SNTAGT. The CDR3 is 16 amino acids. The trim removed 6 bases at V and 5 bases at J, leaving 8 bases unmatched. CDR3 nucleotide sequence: TGTGCCAGCAGCCGACTAGCGGGAGTTTTCAACAATGAGCAGTTCTTC. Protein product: CASSRLAGVFNNEQFF.

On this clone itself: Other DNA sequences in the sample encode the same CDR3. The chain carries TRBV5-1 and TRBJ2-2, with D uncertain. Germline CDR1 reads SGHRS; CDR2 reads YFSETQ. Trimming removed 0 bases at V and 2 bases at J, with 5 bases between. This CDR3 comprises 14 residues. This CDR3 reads CASSLEGNTGELFF. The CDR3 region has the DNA TGCGCCAGCAGCTTGGAGGGTAACACCGGGGAGCTGTTTTTT. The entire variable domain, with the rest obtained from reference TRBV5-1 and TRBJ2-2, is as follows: KAGVTQTPRYLIKTRGQQVTLSCSPISGHRSVSWYQQTPGQGLQFLFEYFSETQRNKGNFPGRFSGRQFSNSRSEMNVSTLELGDSALYLCASSLEGNTGELFFGEGSRLTVL.

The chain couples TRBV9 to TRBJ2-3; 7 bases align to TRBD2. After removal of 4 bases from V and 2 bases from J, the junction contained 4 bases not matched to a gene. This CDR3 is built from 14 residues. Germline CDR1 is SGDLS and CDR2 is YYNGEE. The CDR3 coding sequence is TGTGCCAGCAGCCCTCGGGACTACACAGATACGCAGTATTTT. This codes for CASSPRDYTDTQYF.

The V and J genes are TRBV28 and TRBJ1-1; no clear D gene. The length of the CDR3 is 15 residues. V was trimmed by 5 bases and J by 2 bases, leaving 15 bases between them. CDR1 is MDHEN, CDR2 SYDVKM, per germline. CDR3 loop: CASSPTTYLNTEAFF. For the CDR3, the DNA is TGTGCCAGCAGTCCTACGACCTACCTCAACACTGAAGCTTTCTTT.